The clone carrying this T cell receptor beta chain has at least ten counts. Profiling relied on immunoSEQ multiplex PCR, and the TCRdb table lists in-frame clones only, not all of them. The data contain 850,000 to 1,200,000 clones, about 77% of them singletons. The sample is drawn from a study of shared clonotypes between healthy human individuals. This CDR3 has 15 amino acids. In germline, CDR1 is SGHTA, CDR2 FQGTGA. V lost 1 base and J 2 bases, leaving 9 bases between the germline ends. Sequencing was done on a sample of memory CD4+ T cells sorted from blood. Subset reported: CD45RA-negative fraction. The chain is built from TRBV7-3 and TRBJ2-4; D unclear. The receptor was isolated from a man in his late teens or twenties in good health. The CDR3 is CASSLNGLPKNIQYF. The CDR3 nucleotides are TGTGCCAGCAGCTTAAATGGCTTACCCAAAAACATTCAGTACTTC.